This entry features one T cell receptor (beta chain) sequence. The antigen remains unidentified. Germline assignment: CDR1 MNHNS and CDR2 SASEGT. The CDR3 has 14 amino acids. V shed 6 bases, J shed 3 bases, and the junction held 8 bases outside the gene matches. The sample is drawn from a study of shared clonotypes between healthy human individuals. Overall study: There were three CD4 naive, three CD4 memory, two CD8 naive and one CD8 memory plates per donor. Study results and limitations: Rarefaction showed sorted-subset sequencing was incomplete despite large depth. On the whole, naive subsets had larger estimated richness than memory subsets had.

The repertoire was sequenced with immunoSEQ multiplex PCR; TCRdb's copy has only in-frame clones and lacks some. The profile shows around 2.3 million clones, 95% of them singletons. This receptor was identified in a man between 18 and 35 years old in good health. The chain uses TRBV6-1 and TRBJ2-7, with TRBD1 identical over 7 bases. The sequencing input was naive CD4+ T cells sorted from blood. Subset given: CD45RA+ positively selected. CDR3 nucleotide sequence: TGTGCCAGCAGCGTATCTGGGGACAGCTACGAGCAGTACTTC. Its protein is CASSVSGDSYEQYF.